A single sample gave rise to the 18 T cell receptor beta chains below, sequenced in a study of blood T cell repertoires in COVID-19 (dated by TCRdb to about 2020). Library method: the immunoSEQ multiplex PCR assay. Imported from immuneACCESS, the table was reduced by TCRdb to in-frame sequences with V and J called. These copies leave out some clones; in studies compared against another copy, an unresolved V gene accounts for under half, and the cause of the remainder is not known. The sample table records 220,000 or so clones; approximately 83% of these occur just once. The ten biggest clones cover roughly 1.3% of the sample. Input material: PBMCs or T cells enriched from blood (not recorded which). These receptors were obtained from a woman in her 40s with acute COVID-19.

CDR3 amino acids: CASSLFEDRGREKLFF. DNA for the CDR3: TGTGCCAGCAGCTTATTTGAAGACAGGGGACGAGAAAAACTGTTTTTT. J is TRBJ1-4 and V is TRBV11-2; 8 bases line up with TRBD1. The germline gives CDR1 SGHAT, CDR2 FQNNGV. This CDR3 comprises 16 residues. The V and J ends lost 2 bases and 8 bases, in that order; junction bases with no gene match: 10. Supplemented by reference TRBV11-2 and TRBJ1-4, the full variable domain reads EAGVAQSPRYKIIEKRQSVAFWCNPISGHATLYWYQQILGQGPKLLIQFQNNGVVDDSQLPKDRFSAERLKGVDSTLKIQPAKLEDSAVYLCASSLFEDRGREKLFFGSGTQLSVL.

The V call is TRBV14, the J call TRBJ2-5, with a possible D match to TRBD1 (6 bases). V was clipped by 0 bases and J by 4 bases, with 12 bases between them. The CDR3 consists of 15 residues. CDR1 SGHDN and CDR2 FVKESK come from the germline V gene. The CDR3: CASSQERFRGETQYF. CDR3 in DNA: TGTGCCAGCAGCCAAGAAAGGTTCAGGGGAGAGACCCAGTACTTC.

The V gene is TRBV5-6, the J gene TRBJ1-2; possible D gene TRBD1, 6 bases. Germline CDR1 reads SGHDT; CDR2 reads YYEEEE. V lost 4 bases and J 7 bases, leaving 20 bases between the germline ends. The CDR3 covers 15 residues. CDR3 DNA: TGTGCCAGCAGCCGCGTAGGCGGGGGCCTTGGTGGCTACACCTTC. It is translated as CASSRVGGGLGGYTF.

The rearrangement uses TRBV11-3 and TRBJ2-4, with 8 bases identical to TRBD2. The CDR3 has 13 amino acids. Germline loops: CDR1 SGHNT, CDR2 YENEEA. V gave up 5 bases and J gave up 7 bases; unmatched junction bases: 4. The CDR3 sequence: CASSPRGRNIQYF. The CDR3 DNA follows: TGTGCCAGCAGCCCCCGCGGGAGGAACATTCAGTACTTC.

The rearrangement joins TRBV15 to TRBJ2-5, with D possibly matching TRBD1 (8 bases). V was clipped by 5 bases and J by 7 bases, with 17 bases between them. The germline V gene encodes CDR1 LNHNV and CDR2 YYDKDF (reference sequence). The CDR3 contains 14 residues. The CDR3 sequence is CATSLNRGGGTQYF. The CDR3 DNA sequence: TGTGCCACCAGCTTAAACAGGGGGGGAGGGACCCAGTACTTC.

The chain carries TRBV5-1 and TRBJ2-5; perhaps TRBD2 as D (5 bases). V was cut by 5 bases and J by 4 bases, with 18 bases left in between. Germline V CDR1 and CDR2: SGHRS, YFSETQ. The CDR3 spans 15 residues. The CDR3: CASSSGNPALETQYF. DNA of the CDR3: TGCGCCAGCAGTTCGGGAAACCCCGCCTTAGAGACCCAGTACTTC. The variable domain in full, completed from reference TRBV5-1 and TRBJ2-5, reads KAGVTQTPRYLIKTRGQQVTLSCSPISGHRSVSWYQQTPGQGLQFLFEYFSETQRNKGNFPGRFSGRQFSNSRSEMNVSTLELGDSALYLCASSSGNPALETQYFGPGTRLLVL.

The sample holds one count of this clone. The chain uses TRBV9 and TRBJ1-2; D is undetermined. This CDR3 has 14 amino acids. Germline CDR1 reads SGDLS; CDR2 reads YYNGEE. The germline V and J ends were trimmed by 0 bases and 4 bases, with 10 bases remaining between them. CDR3 DNA sequence: TGTGCCAGCAGCGTAGGTACAGTAGGCTATGGCTACACCTTC. This gives the protein CASSVGTVGYGYTF.

The rearrangement uses TRBV7-9 and TRBJ1-6; D gene unclear. CDR1 and CDR2 from the germline V gene are SEHNR and FQNEAQ (reference sequence). Trimming removed 2 bases from V and 10 bases from J, with 15 bases in between. The CDR3 is 15 amino acids. CDR3 loop: CASSLSGVGGSPLHF. In nucleotides, the CDR3 is TGTGCCAGCAGCTTATCGGGCGTAGGAGGGTCACCCCTCCACTTT. The variable domain in full, with the rest retrieved from reference TRBV7-9 and TRBJ1-6, is DTGVSQNPRHKITKRGQNVTFRCDPISEHNRLYWYRQTLGQGPEFLTYFQNEAQLEKSRLLSDRFSAERPKGSFSTLEIQRTEQGDSAMYLCASSLSGVGGSPLHFGNGTRLTVT.

This clone was counted between two and nine times. This chain connects TRBV9 to TRBJ1-1, with 8 bases that match TRBD1. There are 13 residues in the CDR3. V gave up 5 bases and J gave up 11 bases; unmatched junction bases: 11. Germline CDR1 and CDR2: SGDLS and YYNGEE. In nucleotides, the CDR3 is TGTGCCAGCAGTGAATGGCAGGGGGCCGGGGCTTTCTTT. Its protein is CASSEWQGAGAFF.

This clone came up once. The J gene is TRBJ1-1, the V gene TRBV9; TRBD1 might be the D (6 bases). The V end was cut by 2 bases, the J end by 1 base, with 9 bases between. This CDR3 region has 14 residues. CDR1 is SGDLS and CDR2 is YYNGEE in the germline V gene. The DNA of the CDR3 is TGTGCCAGCAGCGTCGGACAGACGAACACTGAAGCTTTCTTT. Translated: CASSVGQTNTEAFF.

V gene TRBV4-3 combines with J gene TRBJ1-1; D remains unclear. CDR3 length: 14 residues. The V end lost 0 bases, the J end lost 2 bases, and 7 bases lay between the germline ends. Germline V gives CDR1 LGHNA, CDR2 YSLEER. The CDR3 DNA reads TGCGCCAGCAGCCAAGAAAGAGGAAACACTGAAGCTTTCTTT. Protein: CASSQERGNTEAFF.

This rearrangement joins TRBV24-1 to TRBJ1-4; possible D gene TRBD1, 5 bases. V lost 6 bases to trimming and J lost 4 bases, with 11 bases between them. CDR1 is KGHDR and CDR2 is SFDVKD in the germline V gene. The CDR3 runs 14 residues. The CDR3 nucleotides read TGTGCCACCAGTCAAGGCGGGGGTAATGAAAAACTGTTTTTT. Residues: CATSQGGGNEKLFF.

This rearrangement joins TRBV1 to TRBJ1-6. TRBV1 is reported as a pseudogene. The CDR3 loop spans 16 amino acids. CDR3 nucleotides: TGCACCAGCAGCCCTAGTCGCGGGTCCTATAATTCACCCCTCCACTTT. Protein sequence: CTSSPSRGSYNSPLHF.

The chain carries TRBV6-1 and TRBJ2-7; the D gene is possibly TRBD2 (6 bases). The CDR3 runs to 15 residues. Germline V CDR1 and CDR2: MNHNS, SASEGT. Trimming stripped 3 bases from V and 0 bases from J, with 12 bases between. DNA of the CDR3: TGTGCCAGCAGTGACACCGGGACTCCCTCCTACGAGCAGTACTTC. This codes for CASSDTGTPSYEQYF.

J is TRBJ2-1 and V is TRBV5-8; 13 bases line up with TRBD2. With V trimmed by 4 bases and J by 10 bases, 11 bases remained unmatched. The CDR3 extends over 16 amino acids. Germline CDR1 is SGHTS and CDR2 is YDEGEE. CDR3 in amino acids: CASSPQTSGRRGEQFF. For the CDR3, the DNA is TGTGCCAGCAGCCCGCAGACTAGCGGGAGGCGGGGGGAGCAGTTCTTC.

This rearrangement joins TRBV9 to TRBJ2-7; 8 positions agree with TRBD2. Per the germline V gene, CDR1 is SGDLS and CDR2 is YYNGEE. Trimming took 2 bases from V and 5 from J; bases not matched to a gene: 6. The CDR3 extends over 14 amino acids. For the CDR3, the DNA is TGTGCCAGCAGCGTGGGGACTAGTATCGACGAGCAGTACTTC. Translating it yields CASSVGTSIDEQYF. The whole variable domain, filled in from reference TRBV9 and TRBJ2-7, reads DSGVTQTPKHLITATGQRVTLRCSPRSGDLSVYWYQQSLDQGLQFLIQYYNGEERAKGNILERFSAQQFPDLHSELNLSSLELGDSALYFCASSVGTSIDEQYFGPGTRLTVT.

The CDR3 DNA reads as TGTGCCAGCAGACACCGACAGGCACCGAAGAACTATGGCTACACCTTC. Translated, it gives CASRHRQAPKNYGYTF. This chain joins TRBV2 and TRBJ1-2; the D gene is possibly TRBD1 (6 bases). V shed 6 bases and J shed 2 bases, with 19 bases lying between them. The germline V gene has CDR1 SNHLY and CDR2 FYNNEI. There are 16 residues in the CDR3.

The V and J genes are TRBV19 and TRBJ1-2; no clear D. This CDR3 comprises 16 residues. Germline lookup yields CDR1 LNHDA and CDR2 SQIVND (reference sequence). V was shortened by 8 bases and J by 0 bases, with 19 bases between the two germline ends. CDR3 coding DNA: TGTGCCAGTTCCACCCTAAGCCGAGGCGCTAACTATGGCTACACCTTC. Residues: CASSTLSRGANYGYTF.